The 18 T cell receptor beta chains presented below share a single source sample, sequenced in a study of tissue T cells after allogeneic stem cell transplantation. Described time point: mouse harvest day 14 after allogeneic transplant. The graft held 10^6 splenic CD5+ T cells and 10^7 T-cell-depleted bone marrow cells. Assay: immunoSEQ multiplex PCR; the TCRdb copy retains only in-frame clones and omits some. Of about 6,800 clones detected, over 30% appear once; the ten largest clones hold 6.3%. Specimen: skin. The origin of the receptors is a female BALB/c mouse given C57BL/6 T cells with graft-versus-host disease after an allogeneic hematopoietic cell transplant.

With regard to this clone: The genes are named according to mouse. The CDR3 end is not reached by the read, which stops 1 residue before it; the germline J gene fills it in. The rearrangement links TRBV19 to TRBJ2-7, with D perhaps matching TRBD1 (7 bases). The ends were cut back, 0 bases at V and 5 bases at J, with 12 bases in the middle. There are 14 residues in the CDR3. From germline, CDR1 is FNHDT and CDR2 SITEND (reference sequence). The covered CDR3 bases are TGTGCCAGCAGTATAGTTAAGGGGGCGGATGAACAGTAC. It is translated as CASSIVKGADEQY. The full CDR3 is CASSIVKGADEQYF.

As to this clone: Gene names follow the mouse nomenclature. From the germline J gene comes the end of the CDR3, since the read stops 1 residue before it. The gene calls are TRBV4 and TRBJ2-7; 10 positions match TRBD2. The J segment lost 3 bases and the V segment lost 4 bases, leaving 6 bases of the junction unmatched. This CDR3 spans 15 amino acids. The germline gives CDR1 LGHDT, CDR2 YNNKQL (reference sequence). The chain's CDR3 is CASSSRLGGVYEQYF. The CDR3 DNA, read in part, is TGTGCCAGCAGCTCCCGACTGGGGGGAGTCTATGAACAGTAC.

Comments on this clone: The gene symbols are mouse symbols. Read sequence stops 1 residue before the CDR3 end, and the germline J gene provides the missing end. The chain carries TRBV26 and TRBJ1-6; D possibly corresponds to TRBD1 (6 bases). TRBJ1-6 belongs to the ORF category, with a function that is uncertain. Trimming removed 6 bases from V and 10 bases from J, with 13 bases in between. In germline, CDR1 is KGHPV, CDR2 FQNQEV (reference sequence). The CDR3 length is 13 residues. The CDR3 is CASSPGEGSPLYF. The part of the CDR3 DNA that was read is TGTGCCAGCAGCCCAGGGGAGGGGTCGCCCCTCTAC.

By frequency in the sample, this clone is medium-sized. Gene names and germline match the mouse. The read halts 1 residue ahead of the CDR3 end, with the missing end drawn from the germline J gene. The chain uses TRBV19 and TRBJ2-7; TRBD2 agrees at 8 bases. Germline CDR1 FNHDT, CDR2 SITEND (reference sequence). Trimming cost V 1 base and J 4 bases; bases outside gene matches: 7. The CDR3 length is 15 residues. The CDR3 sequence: CASSIWGGQIYEQYF. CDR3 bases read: TGTGCCAGCAGTATATGGGGGGGGCAAATTTATGAACAGTAC.

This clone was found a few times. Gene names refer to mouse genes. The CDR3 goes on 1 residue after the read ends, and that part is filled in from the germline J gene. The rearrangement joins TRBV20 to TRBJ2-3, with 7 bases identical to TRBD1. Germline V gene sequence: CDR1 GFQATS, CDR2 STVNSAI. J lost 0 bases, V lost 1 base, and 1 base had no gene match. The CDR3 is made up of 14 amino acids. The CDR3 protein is CGARGDRSAETLYF. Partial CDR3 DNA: TGTGGTGCTAGGGGGGACAGAAGTGCAGAAACGCTGTAT.

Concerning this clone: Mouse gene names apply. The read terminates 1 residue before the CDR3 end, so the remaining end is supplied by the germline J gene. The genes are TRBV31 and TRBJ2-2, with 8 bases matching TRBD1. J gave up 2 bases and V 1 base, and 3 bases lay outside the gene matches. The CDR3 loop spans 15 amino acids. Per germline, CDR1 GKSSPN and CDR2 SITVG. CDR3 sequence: CAWSQTGVNTGQLYF. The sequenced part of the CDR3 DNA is TGTGCCTGGAGTCAGACAGGGGTTAACACCGGGCAGCTCTAC.

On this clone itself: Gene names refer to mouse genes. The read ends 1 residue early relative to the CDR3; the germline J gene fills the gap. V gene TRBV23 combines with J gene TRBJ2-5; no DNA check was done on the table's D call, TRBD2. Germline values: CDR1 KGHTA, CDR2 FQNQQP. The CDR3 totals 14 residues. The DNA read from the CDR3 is TGCTCCAGCAGTCCGGGACTGGGGGGCGACACCCAGTAC. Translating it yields CSSSPGLGGDTQY. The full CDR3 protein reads CSSSPGLGGDTQYF. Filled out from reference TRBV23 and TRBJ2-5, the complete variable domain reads DAAVTQKPRYLIKMKGQEAEMKCIPEKGHTAVFWYQQKQSKELKFLIYFQNQQPLDQIDMVKERFSAVCPSSSLCSLGIRTCEAEDSALYLCSSSPGLGGDTQYFGPGTRLLVL.

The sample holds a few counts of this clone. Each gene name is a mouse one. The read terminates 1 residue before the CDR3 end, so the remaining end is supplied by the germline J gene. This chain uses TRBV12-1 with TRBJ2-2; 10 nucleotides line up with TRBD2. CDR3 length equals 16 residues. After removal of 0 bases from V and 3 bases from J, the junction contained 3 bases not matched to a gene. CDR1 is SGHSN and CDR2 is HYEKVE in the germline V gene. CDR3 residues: CASSLLGGRYTGQLYF. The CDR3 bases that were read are TGTGCCAGCTCTCTCCTGGGGGGGCGATACACCGGGCAGCTCTAC.

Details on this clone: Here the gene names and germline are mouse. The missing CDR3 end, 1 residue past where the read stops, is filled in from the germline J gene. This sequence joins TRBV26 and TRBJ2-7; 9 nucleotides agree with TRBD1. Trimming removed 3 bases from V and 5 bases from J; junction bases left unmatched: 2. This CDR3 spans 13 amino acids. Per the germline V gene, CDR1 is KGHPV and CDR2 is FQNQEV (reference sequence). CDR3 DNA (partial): TGTGCCAGCAGTCTACAGGGGGCTCATGAACAGTAC. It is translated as CASSLQGAHEQY. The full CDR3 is CASSLQGAHEQYF.

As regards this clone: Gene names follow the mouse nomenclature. The CDR3 bases that were read are TGTGCCAGCAGCATCGGGACAGGGGGTCAAACTGAGCAGTTC. Protein: CASSIGTGGQTEQF. The entire CDR3 protein is CASSIGTGGQTEQFF. The chain combines TRBV3 with TRBJ2-1; the match to TRBD1 covers 11 bases. The read gets to within 1 residue of the CDR3 end, and the germline J gene fills in the rest. The germline V gene encodes CDR1 SNHLY and CDR2 FYNGKV (reference sequence). The CDR3 is made up of 15 amino acids. V was pared by 5 bases and J by 8 bases, with 8 bases of the junction left unmatched.

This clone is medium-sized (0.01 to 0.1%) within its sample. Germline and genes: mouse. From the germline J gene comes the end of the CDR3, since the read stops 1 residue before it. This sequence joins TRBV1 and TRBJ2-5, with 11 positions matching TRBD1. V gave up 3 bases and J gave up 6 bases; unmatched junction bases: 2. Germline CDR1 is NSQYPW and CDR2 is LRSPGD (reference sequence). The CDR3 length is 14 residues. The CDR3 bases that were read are TGCACCTGCAGTGCCAGGGACAGGGGGGACACCCAGTAC. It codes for CTCSARDRGDTQY. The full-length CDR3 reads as CTCSARDRGDTQYF.

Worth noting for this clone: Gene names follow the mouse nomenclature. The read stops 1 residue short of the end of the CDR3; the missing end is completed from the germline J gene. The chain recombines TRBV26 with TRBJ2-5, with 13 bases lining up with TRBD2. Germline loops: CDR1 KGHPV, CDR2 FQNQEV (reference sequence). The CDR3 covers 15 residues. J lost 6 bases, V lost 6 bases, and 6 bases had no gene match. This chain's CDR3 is CASRRTGGARDTQYF. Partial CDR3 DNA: TGTGCCAGCAGACGGACTGGGGGGGCGCGTGACACCCAGTAC.

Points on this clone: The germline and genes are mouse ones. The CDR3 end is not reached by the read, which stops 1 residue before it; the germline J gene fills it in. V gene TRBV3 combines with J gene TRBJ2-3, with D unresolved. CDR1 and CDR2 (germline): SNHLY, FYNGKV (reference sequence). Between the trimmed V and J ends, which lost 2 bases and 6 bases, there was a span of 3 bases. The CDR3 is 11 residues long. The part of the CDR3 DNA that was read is TGTGCCAGCAGCTTAAGGGAAACGCTGTAT. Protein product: CASSLRETLY. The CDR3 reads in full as CASSLRETLYF.

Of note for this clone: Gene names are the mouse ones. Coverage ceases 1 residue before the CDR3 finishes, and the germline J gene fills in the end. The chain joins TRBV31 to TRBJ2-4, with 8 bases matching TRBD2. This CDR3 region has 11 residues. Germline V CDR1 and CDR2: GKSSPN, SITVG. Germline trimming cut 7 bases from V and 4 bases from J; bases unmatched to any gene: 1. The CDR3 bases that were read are TGTGCCTCGGACTGGGAAAACACCTTGTAC. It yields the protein CASDWENTLY. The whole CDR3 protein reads CASDWENTLYF.

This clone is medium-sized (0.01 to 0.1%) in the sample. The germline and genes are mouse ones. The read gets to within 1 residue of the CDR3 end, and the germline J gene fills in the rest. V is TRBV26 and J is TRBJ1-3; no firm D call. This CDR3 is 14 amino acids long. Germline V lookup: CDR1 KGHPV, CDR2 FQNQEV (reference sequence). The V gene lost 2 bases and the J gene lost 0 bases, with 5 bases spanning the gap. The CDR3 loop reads CASSLTHSGNTLYF. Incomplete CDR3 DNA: TGTGCCAGCAGTCTGACACATTCTGGAAATACGCTCTAT.

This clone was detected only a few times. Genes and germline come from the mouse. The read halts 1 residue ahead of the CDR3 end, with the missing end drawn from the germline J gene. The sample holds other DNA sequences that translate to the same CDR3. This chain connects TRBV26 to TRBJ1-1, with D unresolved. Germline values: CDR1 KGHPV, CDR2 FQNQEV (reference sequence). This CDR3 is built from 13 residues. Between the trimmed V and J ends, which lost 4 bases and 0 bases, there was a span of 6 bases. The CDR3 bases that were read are TGTGCCAGCAGTCGACAAGCAAACACAGAAGTCTTC. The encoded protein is CASSRQANTEVF. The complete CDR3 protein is CASSRQANTEVFF.

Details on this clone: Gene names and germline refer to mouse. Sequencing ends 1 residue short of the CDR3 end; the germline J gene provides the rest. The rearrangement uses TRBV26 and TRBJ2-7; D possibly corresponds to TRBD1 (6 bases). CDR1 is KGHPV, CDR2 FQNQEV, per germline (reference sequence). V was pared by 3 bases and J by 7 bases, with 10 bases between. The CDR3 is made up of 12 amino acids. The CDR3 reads CASSLTGWEQYF. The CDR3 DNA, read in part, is TGTGCCAGCAGTCTTACAGGGTGGGAACAGTAC. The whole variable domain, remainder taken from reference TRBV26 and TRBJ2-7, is NSKVIQTPRYLVKGQGQKAKMRCIPEKGHPVVFWYQQNKNNEFKFLINFQNQEVLQQIDMTEKRFSAECPSNSPCSLEIQSSEAGDSALYLCASSLTGWEQYFGPGTRLTVL.

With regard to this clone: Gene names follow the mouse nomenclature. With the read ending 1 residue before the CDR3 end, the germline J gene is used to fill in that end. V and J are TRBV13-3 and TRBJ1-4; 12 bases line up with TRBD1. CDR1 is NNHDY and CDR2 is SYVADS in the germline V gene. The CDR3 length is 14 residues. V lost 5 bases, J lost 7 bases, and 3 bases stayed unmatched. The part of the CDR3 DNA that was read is TGTGCCAGCAGGGGACAGGGGGCGCCCGAAAGATTATTT. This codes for CASRGQGAPERLF. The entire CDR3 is CASRGQGAPERLFF.